This T cell receptor (beta chain) appears in the sequencing data of a study of blood T cell repertoires in COVID-19. Study in general: Donors in the United States, Italy and Spain gave samples during acute or convalescent COVID-19.

Sequencing used immunoSEQ multiplex PCR; TCRdb keeps in-frame clones, though not all of them. The sample holds around 230,000 clones, roughly 79% seen once. Everyone who took part was roughly 18 to 89 years old, and they came from about 25 US areas. Cohorts were based on clinical histories the participants reported. What the recovered Cohort 3 donors had was two negative PCRs, clearance, or symptom resolution. The CDR3 has 15 residues. Germline lookup yields CDR1 SGDLS and CDR2 YYNGEE. The junction had 6 bases not matched to a gene; V was cut back by 0 bases and J by 5 bases. Sequencing input: PBMCs or T cells enriched from blood (not recorded which). This TCR was recovered from a man in his forties or fifties who had recovered from COVID-19. The genes are TRBV9 and TRBJ2-7, with 9 bases identical to TRBD2. The CDR3 loop reads CASSVDPSGDNEQYF. For the CDR3, the DNA is TGTGCCAGCAGCGTAGATCCTAGCGGGGACAACGAGCAGTACTTC.